The clone carrying this TCR beta chain occurred a few times. Methods used by the authors: Amplification from reference gene primers served as the basis for estimated nucleated cell counts. Libraries were prepared by immunoSEQ multiplex PCR; TCRdb keeps only in-frame clonotypes and omits some of them. The DNA was the basis for D and trimming; V, J and clone size are from that table. The sample includes just over 75,000 clones, roughly 84% seen only once; the top ten take roughly 3.5%. This sample is part of a study of blood T cell repertoires in COVID-19. Study details: The origin of the acute and convalescent COVID-19 samples was the United States, Italy and Spain. Sources were T cells, B-cell-depleted T cells, or PBMCs; the material itself was cDNA or gDNA.

V was pared by 4 bases and J by 5 bases, with 9 bases between. Germline V gene lookup returns CDR1 SGHTA and CDR2 FQGNSA. This CDR3 spans 13 amino acids. Sequenced material: peripheral blood. The rearrangement joins TRBV7-2 to TRBJ1-5; possible D gene TRBD1, 5 bases. This sequence originates from a man aged 45-60 years with acute or convalescent COVID-19. The CDR3 sequence: CASSSRGDQPQHF. In DNA form, the CDR3 reads TGTGCCAGCAGCTCCCGGGGGGATCAGCCCCAGCATTTT.